This T cell receptor beta chain was identified during a study of CD8 T cells in ankylosing spondylitis. This CDR3 comprises 15 residues. V lost 5 bases and J 0 bases, leaving 10 bases between the germline ends. Germline values: CDR1 SNHLY, CDR2 FYNNEI. TCRdb independently ran MiXCR on the 5' RACE reads; one entry per CDR3 protein. The sample consists of around 100,000 distinct CDR3 sequences, 24% of them appearing once. The TCR was taken from a male donor with ankylosing spondylitis. This chain links TRBV2 with TRBJ1-4; D remains unclear. Sequenced material: synovial fluid, either unsorted or a sorted T cell fraction (not recorded which). The CDR3 DNA is TGTGCCAGCAGTCCCCTGGATACAACTAATGAAAAACTGTTTTTT. Protein sequence: CASSPLDTTNEKLFF. Full variable domain (missing parts from reference TRBV2 and TRBJ1-4): EPEVTQTPSHQVTQMGQEVILRCVPISNHLYFYWYRQILGQKVEFLVSFYNNEISEKSEIFDDQFSVERPDGSNFTLKIRSTKLEDSAMYFCASSPLDTTNEKLFFGSGTQLSVL.